The clone carrying this T cell receptor (beta chain) was observed once. What it binds is unknown. Clones were read by immunoSEQ multiplex PCR, and TCRdb kept only the in-frame ones, dropping some. The data contain some 120,000 clones, under 90% of them singletons. The CDR3 length is 13 residues. Trimming took 3 bases from V and 4 from J, leaving 9 bases between them. The germline CDR1 and CDR2 sequences are MGHDK and SYGVNS. This specimen comes from a study of cytotoxic CD8 clonotypes in ibrutinib-treated CLL. The study's findings and limits: There were few public clonotypes, and on treatment they contracted or stayed stable.

This specimen consisted of PBMCs, obtained after 24 months of ibrutinib treatment. The chain carries TRBV25-1 and TRBJ2-5, with TRBD1 as a possible D gene (6 bases). The sequence was collected from a human donor with chronic lymphocytic leukemia. CDR3 nucleotides: TGTGCCAGCAGTGAGTCAGGGGTAGAGACCCAGTACTTC. Amino acids: CASSESGVETQYF. Complete variable domain (other parts from reference TRBV25-1 and TRBJ2-5): EADIYQTPRYLVIGTGKKITLECSQTMGHDKMYWYQQDPGMELHLIHYSYGVNSTEKGDLSSESTVSRIRTEHFPLTLESARPSHTSQYLCASSESGVETQYFGPGTRLLVL.